This T cell receptor beta chain was sequenced for a study of T cells after yellow fever vaccination. Notes on the study in general: A weaker secondary response peaked on day 5, the primary on day 15.

Template-switching 5'RACE yielded the TCR cDNA; a universal primer site and UMIs were added in the process. TCRdb reprocessed the 5' RACE reads via MiXCR and lists one record per CDR3 protein. Altogether 400,000 or so distinct CDR3 sequences are present, around 20% being singletons, with the ten largest covering 15% to 20%. The CDR3 is 16 residues long. CDR1 is MDHEN, CDR2 SYDVKM, per germline. The junction had 9 bases not matched to a gene; V was cut back by 6 bases and J by 0 bases. This clonotype came up a few times. Its target is unknown. The sequence derives from a man aged 18 to 30 who received the YFV17D yellow fever vaccine. The sample here was PBMCs, taken before the yellow fever booster vaccination. The chain joins TRBV28 to TRBJ1-1; 8 nucleotides agree with TRBD1. The CDR3, as DNA: TGTGCCAGCAGCTCTCACGGGACAGGCTTGAACACTGAAGCTTTCTTT. This codes for CASSSHGTGLNTEAFF. Complete variable domain (other parts from reference TRBV28 and TRBJ1-1): DVKVTQSSRYLVKRTGEKVFLECVQDMDHENMFWYRQDPGLGLRLIYFSYDVKMKEKGDIPEGYSVSREKKERFSLILESASTNQTSMYLCASSSHGTGLNTEAFFGQGTRLTVV.